This record concerns one TCR beta chain sequence. V lost 3 bases and J 2 bases, leaving 9 bases between the germline ends. The V gene's germline CDR1 is SGHNT and CDR2 YYREEE (reference sequence). CDR3 length: 14 amino acids. This record belongs to a study of Tregs in tolerant kidney transplant recipients. The overall study: Recipients received nonmyeloablative bone marrow transplants from related graft donors, with transient mixed chimerism.

Produced via immunoSEQ multiplex PCR; TCRdb's table is partial and in-frame only. The profile shows about 110,000 clones, nearly 90% of them singletons. Thawed PBMCs were FACS-sorted into unstimulated CD4+CD25+CD127- regulatory T cells, CD4+CD25- non-regulatory cells, CD4 and CD8 cells. The sequenced sample was CD4+ T cells from blood, obtained before the transplant. V gene TRBV5-4 combines with J gene TRBJ1-3; D perhaps matches TRBD1 (5 bases). The receptor was derived from a human donor who received a combined kidney and bone marrow transplant. This CDR3 reads CASSSQGAGNTIYF. The CDR3 DNA reads as TGTGCCAGCAGCTCGCAGGGTGCTGGAAACACCATATATTTT.